This T cell receptor beta chain was found in a study of response to subunit inactivated influenza vaccine. Study results and limitations: Authors suggested seasonal influenza vaccinations each recruit few new T cells.

J gave up 1 base and V 7 bases, and 10 bases lay outside the gene matches. The CDR3 runs to 16 residues. Germline loops: CDR1 MDHEN, CDR2 SYDVKM. TCRdb used MiXCR to reprocess the RT-PCR reads, holding one entry per CDR3 protein. Among 500,000 to 550,000 distinct CDR3 sequences listed, approximately 7.6% were seen once. This clonotype turned up a few times. What it binds is not known. Source: PBMCs from blood, taken less than 25 months after vaccination. This clonotype was sampled from a man aged 45 to 75 who received an inactivated influenza vaccine. The chain couples TRBV28 to TRBJ2-1, with 7 bases lining up with TRBD1. This CDR3 reads CASTIPGTASYNEQFF. CDR3 nucleotides: TGTGCCAGCACCATTCCCGGGACAGCATCCTACAATGAGCAGTTCTTC. Full variable domain (remainder filled in from reference TRBV28 and TRBJ2-1): DVKVTQSSRYLVKRTGEKVFLECVQDMDHENMFWYRQDPGLGLRLIYFSYDVKMKEKGDIPEGYSVSREKKERFSLILESASTNQTSMYLCASTIPGTASYNEQFFGPGTRLTVL.